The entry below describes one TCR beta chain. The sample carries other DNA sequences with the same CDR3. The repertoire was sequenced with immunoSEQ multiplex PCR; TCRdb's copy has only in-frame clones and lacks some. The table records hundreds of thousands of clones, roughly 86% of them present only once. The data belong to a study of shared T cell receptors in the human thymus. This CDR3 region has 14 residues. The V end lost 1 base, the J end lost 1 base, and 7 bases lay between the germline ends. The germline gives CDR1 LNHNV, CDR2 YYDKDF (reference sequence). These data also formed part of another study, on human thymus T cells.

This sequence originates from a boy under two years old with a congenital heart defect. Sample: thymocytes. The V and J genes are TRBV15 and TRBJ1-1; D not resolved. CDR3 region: CATSRGQANTEAFF. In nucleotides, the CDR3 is TGTGCCACCAGCAGAGGCCAGGCGAACACTGAAGCTTTCTTT.